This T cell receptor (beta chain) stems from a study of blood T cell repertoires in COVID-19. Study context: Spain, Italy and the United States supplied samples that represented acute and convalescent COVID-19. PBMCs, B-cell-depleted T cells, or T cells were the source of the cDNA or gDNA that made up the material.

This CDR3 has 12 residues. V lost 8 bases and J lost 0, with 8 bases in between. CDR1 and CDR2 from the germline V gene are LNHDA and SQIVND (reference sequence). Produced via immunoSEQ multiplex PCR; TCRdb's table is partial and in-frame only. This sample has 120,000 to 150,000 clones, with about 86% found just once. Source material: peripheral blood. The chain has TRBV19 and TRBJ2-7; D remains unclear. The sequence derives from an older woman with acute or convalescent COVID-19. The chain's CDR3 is CASGHTSYEQYF. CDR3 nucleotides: TGTGCCAGTGGGCACACCTCCTACGAGCAGTACTTC. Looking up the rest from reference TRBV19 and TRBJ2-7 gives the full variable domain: DGGITQSPKYLFRKEGQNVTLSCEQNLNHDAMYWYRQDPGQGLRLIYYSQIVNDFQKGDIAEGYSVSREKKESFPLTVTSAQKNPTAFYLCASGHTSYEQYFGPGTRLTVT.